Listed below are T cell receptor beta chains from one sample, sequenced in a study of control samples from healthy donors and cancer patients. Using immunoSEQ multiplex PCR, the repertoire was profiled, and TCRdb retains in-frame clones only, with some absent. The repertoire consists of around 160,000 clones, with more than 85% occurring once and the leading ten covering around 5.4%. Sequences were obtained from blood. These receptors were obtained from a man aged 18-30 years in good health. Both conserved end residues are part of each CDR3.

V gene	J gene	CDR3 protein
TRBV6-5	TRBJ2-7	CASRHRDTYEQYF
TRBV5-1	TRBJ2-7	CASSWGTIKLPYEQYF
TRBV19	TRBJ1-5	CASSVGTGNSNQPQHF
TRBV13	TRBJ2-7	CASSLNTGEGGYEQYF
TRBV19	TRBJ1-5	CASTPTGLDSNQPQHF
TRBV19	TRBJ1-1	CASSIQGAWTEAFF
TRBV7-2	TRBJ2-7	CASSSLAIGGEQYF
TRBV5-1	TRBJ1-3	CASSFNPSFVSGNTIYF
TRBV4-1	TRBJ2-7	CASSNSGRDGSYEQYF
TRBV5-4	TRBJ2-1	CASRGPGPEQFF
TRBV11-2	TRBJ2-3	CASSSRRGTGFGTDTQYF
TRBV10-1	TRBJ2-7	CASSASGTAYSYEQYF
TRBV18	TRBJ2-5	CASSPNPGVRSQETQYF
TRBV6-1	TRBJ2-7	CASSEATDLVLNEQYF
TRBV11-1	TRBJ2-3	CASSSGIGLHTQYF
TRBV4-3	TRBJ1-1	CASSPSSRMNTEAFF
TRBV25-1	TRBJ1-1	CASSTSGTEAFF
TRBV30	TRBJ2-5	CAWSTGEETQYF
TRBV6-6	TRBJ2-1	CASSSPGLGNEQFF